This T cell receptor (beta chain) was captured by sequencing in a study of OX40 agonist ivuxolimab in advanced cancers. The data were produced by immunoSEQ multiplex PCR, yet TCRdb's version contains in-frame clones alone and is incomplete. The sample yields roughly 60,000 clones, about 89% seen once. Per the germline V gene, CDR1 is GTSNPN and CDR2 is SVGIG (reference sequence). J gave up 4 bases and V 0 bases, and 1 base lay outside the gene matches. This CDR3 region has 14 residues. The sample consisted of CD4+ or CD8+ T cells sorted from blood, taken in a trial of the OX40 agonist ivuxolimab. This TCR was recovered from an adult with an advanced solid tumor such as melanoma, head and neck, liver or kidney cancer. The chain employs TRBV30 and TRBJ2-3, with 10 bases fitting TRBD2. The chain's CDR3 is CAWSVLAGSDTQYF. In DNA form, the CDR3 reads TGTGCCTGGAGTGTACTAGCGGGATCAGATACGCAGTATTTT.